This TCR beta chain was captured by sequencing in a study of CD8+CD57+ T cells in acquired aplastic anemia. Study at large: Mean DNA quantity obtained from sorted CD4+ and CD8+ cells was around 2.9 ug.

Selection for sequencing was limited to patients who had shown CD8+CD57+ cell expansion by flow cytometry. Prior therapy had not been administered to any patient at the time of blood sampling. V gave up 4 bases and J gave up 9 bases; unmatched junction bases: 5. The CDR3 totals 14 residues. From germline, CDR1 is SGDLS and CDR2 YYNGEE. Genomic DNA provided the template from which TCR beta VDJ and CDR3 profiles were obtained. TCRdb re-called the reads with MiXCR, one entry per CDR3 protein. The sample yields about 240,000 distinct CDR3 sequences, around 46% seen once. This TCR was recovered from a human donor with aplastic anemia. This rearrangement joins TRBV9 to TRBJ1-6, with 9 bases that match TRBD1. Sequenced sample: sorted CD4+, CD8+, or CD8+CD57+ T cells (not recorded which) from PBMCs. The CDR3 bases are TGTGCCAGCAGCCCCCGACAGGGGGGTTCACCCCTCCACTTT. This translates into CASSPRQGGSPLHF.